The rows below give T cell receptor beta chains drawn from one sample of a study of T cell responses to AZD1222 COVID-19 vaccine. Assay used: immunoSEQ multiplex PCR; TCRdb lists only in-frame clones, some missing. Of 120,000 or so clones listed, about nine tenths are singletons. The specimen comprised peripheral blood, sampled on day 0 of AZD1222 vaccination. The receptors here all came from an adult in good health. CDR3s include the opening cysteine and the closing phenylalanine or tryptophan. Fields, in order: V gene, clone size, CDR3 protein. Expanded clones get a size class; other rows say once, few or many, or leave the size out.

V gene: TRBV2
clone size: NA
CDR3 protein: CASRPGQGAKNTIYF

V gene: TRBV5-1
clone size: NA
CDR3 protein: CASSLVRGAGDTQYF

V gene: TRBV4-3
clone size: NA
CDR3 protein: CASSQALRRQGWYTEAFF

V gene: TRBV6-2/TRBV6-3
clone size: once
CDR3 protein: CASSYSLAGVRDTQYF

V gene: TRBV21-1
clone size: NA
CDR3 protein: CASSTPWGVNTEAFF

V gene: TRBV5-1
clone size: NA
CDR3 protein: CASSLGRTQETQYF

V gene: TRBV7-6
clone size: NA
CDR3 protein: CASSLELAGVPYEQYF

V gene: TRBV6-1
clone size: NA
CDR3 protein: CASSEDLRGAYEQYF

V gene: TRBV14
clone size: NA
CDR3 protein: CASSLGGAVRHTF

V gene: TRBV5-1
clone size: NA
CDR3 protein: CASSPNRGHTGELFF

V gene: TRBV19
clone size: NA
CDR3 protein: CASTPDRHLGQFF

V gene: TRBV2
clone size: NA
CDR3 protein: CATEGVMNTEAFF

V gene: TRBV4-2
clone size: NA
CDR3 protein: CASSQDRGRSGGSDTQYF

V gene: TRBV6-5
clone size: NA
CDR3 protein: CASRSGGGDEQFF

V gene: TRBV6-2/TRBV6-3
clone size: NA
CDR3 protein: CASSYPRSVLGLAGVTDTQYF

V gene: TRBV9
clone size: NA
CDR3 protein: CASSDPRDKEAYGYTF

V gene: TRBV6-5
clone size: NA
CDR3 protein: CASSLEYSNQPQHF

V gene: TRBV5-1
clone size: NA
CDR3 protein: CASSLFWGAQETQYF

V gene: TRBV19
clone size: few
CDR3 protein: CASTELATNEKLFF

V gene: TRBV3-1/TRBV3-2
clone size: NA
CDR3 protein: CASSQGAGLQPQHF

V gene: TRBV10-3
clone size: once
CDR3 protein: CAISDPDSTYNSPLHF

V gene: TRBV5-6
clone size: once
CDR3 protein: CASTGGARGYEQYF

V gene: TRBV18
clone size: NA
CDR3 protein: CASSPPAGLEQYF

V gene: TRBV5-6
clone size: NA
CDR3 protein: CASSTPGQGSGANVLTF

V gene: TRBV6-1
clone size: NA
CDR3 protein: CASSEAAYSPLHF

V gene: TRBV29-1
clone size: NA
CDR3 protein: CSVEGGQGRADTQYF

V gene: TRBV11-2
clone size: NA
CDR3 protein: CASSSPNTEAFF

V gene: TRBV4-2
clone size: NA
CDR3 protein: CASSPPTGDSLNYGYTF

V gene: TRBV6-5
clone size: few
CDR3 protein: CASSSGRSNYGYTF